What follows are 27 T cell receptor beta chains derived from one specimen sequenced in a study of shared clonotypes between healthy human individuals. The method was immunoSEQ multiplex PCR; TCRdb's version includes in-frame clones alone and lacks a portion of them. This table holds around 1,100,000 clones, 70% to 80% found once. Source material: memory CD4+ T cells from PBMCs. Subset denoted: CD45RA-negative fraction. These TCRs come from a man in his late teens or twenties in good health. Some clones in this sample may be carry-over from other donors' samples.

The gene calls are TRBV29-1 and TRBJ2-1; D unclear. Per the germline V gene, CDR1 is SQVTM and CDR2 is ANQGSEA. The CDR3 loop spans 13 amino acids. V was shortened by 5 bases and J by 1 base, with 9 bases between the two germline ends. The CDR3 protein is CSVYGKSYNEQFF. The CDR3, as DNA: TGCAGCGTTTATGGTAAATCCTACAATGAGCAGTTCTTC.

V gene TRBV11-3 combines with J gene TRBJ2-1, with 8 bases that match TRBD1. CDR3 length equals 12 residues. Germline trimming cut 5 bases from V and 8 bases from J; bases unmatched to any gene: 2. In germline, CDR1 is SGHNT, CDR2 YENEEA. In nucleotides, the CDR3 is TGTGCCAGCAGCCCGACAGGGGATGAGCAGTTCTTC. This encodes CASSPTGDEQFF. Supplemented by reference TRBV11-3 and TRBJ2-1, the full variable domain reads EAGVVQSPRYKIIEKKQPVAFWCNPISGHNTLYWYLQNLGQGPELLIRYENEEAVDDSQLPKDRFSAERLKGVDSTLKIQPAELGDSAVYLCASSPTGDEQFFGPGTRLTVL.

The chain recombines TRBV5-8 with TRBJ2-7; D perhaps matches TRBD1 (5 bases). Germline CDR1 is SGHTS and CDR2 is YDEGEE. Trimming shortened V by 1 base and J by 0 bases, and 5 bases separated the two germline ends. The CDR3 extends over 13 amino acids. The CDR3 loop is CASSLQGSYEQYF. CDR3 coding DNA: TGTGCCAGCAGCTTGCAGGGCTCCTACGAGCAGTACTTC.

This chain connects TRBV7-2 to TRBJ1-1; weak D call: TRBD1 (6 bases). Germline-derived CDR1 and CDR2 are SGHTA and FQGNSA. This CDR3 contains 15 residues. V gave up 5 bases and J gave up 8 bases, with 21 bases separating them. As DNA, the CDR3 is TGTGCCAGCAGCGCCATAGGTGGGGGCTCGGTGGAAGCTTTCTTT. It codes for CASSAIGGGSVEAFF.

The gene calls are TRBV27 and TRBJ2-7, with 9 bases matching TRBD2. V lost 3 bases, J lost 0 bases, and 6 bases stayed unmatched. Germline CDR1 and CDR2: MNHEY and SMNVEV (reference sequence). The CDR3 is made up of 16 amino acids. In DNA, the CDR3 is TGTGCCAGCAGTTTTTTGGGTAGCGGGAGCTCCTACGAGCAGTACTTC. As protein: CASSFLGSGSSYEQYF.

The V and J genes are TRBV7-9 and TRBJ2-3; no clear D gene. Germline V gives CDR1 SEHNR, CDR2 FQNEAQ (reference sequence). The V and J ends lost 3 bases and 5 bases respectively, with 3 bases between them. This CDR3 has 11 amino acids. In nucleotides, the CDR3 is TGTGCCAGCAGCTTTATAGATACGCAGTATTTT. This translates into CASSFIDTQYF.

CDR3 DNA: TGCGCCAGCAGCTTTGAGACTAGTTACGCCGGGGAGCTGTTTTTT. Its protein product is CASSFETSYAGELFF. The chain employs TRBV5-1 and TRBJ2-2; tentatively, D is TRBD2 (6 bases). CDR1 is SGHRS, CDR2 YFSETQ, per germline. V was pared by 2 bases and J by 6 bases, with 14 bases between. The CDR3 consists of 15 residues. Combining the CDR3 with reference TRBV5-1 and TRBJ2-2 gives the whole variable domain KAGVTQTPRYLIKTRGQQVTLSCSPISGHRSVSWYQQTPGQGLQFLFEYFSETQRNKGNFPGRFSGRQFSNSRSEMNVSTLELGDSALYLCASSFETSYAGELFFGEGSRLTVL.

V gene TRBV28 combines with J gene TRBJ1-2, with 9 bases matching TRBD1. The CDR3 totals 12 residues. V shed 11 bases, J shed 7 bases, and the junction held 8 bases outside the gene matches. Per germline, CDR1 MDHEN and CDR2 SYDVKM. In DNA, the CDR3 is TGTGCCCTACAGGGGGCTGACTCTGGCTACACCTTC. It specifies CALQGADSGYTF.

The chain links TRBV7-3 to TRBJ1-2; 7 nucleotides agree with TRBD1. From germline, CDR1 is SGHTA and CDR2 FQGTGA. The CDR3 is 14 residues long. Losses at the gene ends were 5 bases for V and 4 bases for J; bases not matched to a gene: 7. The CDR3 sequence: CASSPRGQTYGYTF. The CDR3 DNA follows: TGTGCCAGCAGCCCACGGGGACAGACCTATGGCTACACCTTC.

The rearrangement uses TRBV18 and TRBJ2-3, with a possible D match to TRBD2 (5 bases). Germline CDR1 KGHSH, CDR2 LQKENI. The V gene lost 2 bases and the J gene lost 4 bases, with 13 bases spanning the gap. The CDR3 is 15 amino acids. The CDR3 bases are TGTGCCAGCTCACCAGGCCTCGGGGATGCAGATACGCAGTATTTT. This codes for CASSPGLGDADTQYF.

The chain combines TRBV5-4 with TRBJ1-1, with D possibly being TRBD1 (6 bases). This CDR3 comprises 16 residues. Trimming left V 0 bases short and J 5 bases short, with 17 bases between. In germline, CDR1 is SGHNT, CDR2 YYREEE (reference sequence). This CDR3 reads CASSLVGGSTGTEAFF. The CDR3 nucleotides read TGTGCCAGCAGCTTGGTTGGGGGCTCCACGGGGACTGAAGCTTTCTTT.

The genes are TRBV5-4 and TRBJ2-1; D call uncertain. Trimming took off 7 bases at V and 4 bases at J, with 18 bases between the two ends. From germline, CDR1 is SGHNT and CDR2 YYREEE (reference sequence). The CDR3 has 15 amino acids. CDR3 bases: TGTGCCAGCGGCCAGGTCGAGCGCCCTTACAATGAGCAGTTCTTC. Translated, it gives CASGQVERPYNEQFF.

The chain links TRBV30 to TRBJ2-1; TRBD2 matches at 7 bases. The CDR3 totals 13 residues. Germline V gene data show CDR1 as GTSNPN and CDR2 as SVGIG (reference sequence). V gave up 5 bases and J gave up 6 bases; unmatched junction bases: 7. CDR3 residues: CAWVRLAGNEQFF. In DNA, the CDR3 is TGTGCCTGGGTAAGACTAGCTGGCAATGAGCAGTTCTTC.

This clone was seen a few times. CDR3 protein: CSVRRTSGRADTQYF. CDR3 DNA sequence: TGCAGCGTCCGCCGGACTAGCGGGAGAGCAGATACGCAGTATTTT. The chain couples TRBV29-1 to TRBJ2-3; 13 nucleotides agree with TRBD2. This CDR3 has 15 residues. Losses at the gene ends were 6 bases for V and 4 bases for J; bases not matched to a gene: 7. Germline V gives CDR1 SQVTM, CDR2 ANQGSEA.

The V call is TRBV27, the J call TRBJ1-5; 7 bases fit TRBD1. This CDR3 spans 17 amino acids. CDR1 and CDR2 (germline): MNHEY, SMNVEV (reference sequence). Unmatched junction bases numbered 7, after V lost 2 bases and J lost 0 bases. CDR3 loop: CASSLNRGGHSNQPQHF. The DNA of the CDR3 is TGTGCCAGCAGTTTAAACAGGGGAGGCCATAGCAATCAGCCCCAGCATTTT.

The gene calls are TRBV30 and TRBJ2-5; TRBD2 might be the D (6 bases). The V gene's germline CDR1 is GTSNPN and CDR2 SVGIG (reference sequence). Trimming removed 3 bases at V and 0 bases at J, with 8 bases between. This CDR3 has 13 amino acids. CDR3 DNA: TGTGCCTGGAGGAGGGACTACCAAGAGACCCAGTACTTC. Protein: CAWRRDYQETQYF. The whole variable domain, remainder taken from reference TRBV30 and TRBJ2-5, is SQTIHQWPATLVQPVGSPLSLECTVEGTSNPNLYWYRQAAGRGLQLLFYSVGIGQISSEVPQNLSASRPQDRQFILSSKKLLLSDSGFYLCAWRRDYQETQYFGPGTRLLVL.

The chain has TRBV2 and TRBJ1-1; D unclear. Germline values: CDR1 SNHLY, CDR2 FYNNEI. The V end was cut by 6 bases, the J end by 6 bases, with 11 bases between. The CDR3 runs to 12 residues. The CDR3 DNA sequence: TGTGCCAGCAGCATCGCAGGCGCTGAAGCTTTCTTT. Amino acids: CASSIAGAEAFF.

This chain joins TRBV29-1 and TRBJ1-1, with 10 bases matching TRBD1. The V and J ends lost 4 bases and 4 bases, in that order; junction bases with no gene match: 6. The CDR3 spans 14 residues. The germline V gene encodes CDR1 SQVTM and CDR2 ANQGSEA. Written as DNA, the CDR3 is TGCAGCGTTGGCCCCTGGACAGGGGGCACTGAAGCTTTCTTT. Amino acids: CSVGPWTGGTEAFF.

This clone was detected once. V and J are TRBV7-9 and TRBJ1-4, with 9 positions matching TRBD1. The germline CDR1 and CDR2 sequences are SEHNR and FQNEAQ (reference sequence). This CDR3 comprises 14 residues. With V trimmed by 0 bases and J by 11 bases, 4 bases remained unmatched. CDR3: CASSLAGTGTKLFF. The CDR3 nucleotides are TGTGCCAGCAGCTTAGCCGGGACAGGGACGAAACTGTTTTTT.

This chain uses TRBV14 with TRBJ1-2; D remains unclear. The V end lost 1 base, the J end lost 1 base, and 16 bases lay between the germline ends. Germline CDR1 and CDR2: SGHDN and FVKESK. The CDR3 runs to 17 residues. CDR3 sequence reads: CASSQGIKGPLNYGYTF. The CDR3 DNA sequence: TGTGCCAGCAGCCAAGGAATCAAGGGCCCCCTTAACTATGGCTACACCTTC.

The V gene is TRBV18, the J gene TRBJ1-3; possible D gene TRBD1, 5 bases. This CDR3 has 18 residues. The germline V and J ends were trimmed by 2 bases and 0 bases, with 17 bases remaining between them. The V gene's germline CDR1 is KGHSH and CDR2 LQKENI. The CDR3: CASSPRAGMGDSGNTIYF. The CDR3 region has the DNA TGTGCCAGCTCACCAAGGGCCGGTATGGGGGACTCTGGAAACACCATATATTTT.

This chain uses TRBV7-9 with TRBJ1-1; D perhaps matches TRBD1 (5 bases). Germline CDR1 reads SEHNR; CDR2 reads FQNEAQ (reference sequence). Trimming took 1 base from V and 4 from J, leaving 10 bases between them. The CDR3 runs to 14 residues. The CDR3 DNA follows: TGTGCCAGCAGCTTAGACACGGGGGGCACTGAAGCTTTCTTT. Encoded protein: CASSLDTGGTEAFF.

This clone came up once. This chain links TRBV6-1 with TRBJ2-7; TRBD2 aligns across 8 bases. Germline CDR1 and CDR2: MNHNS and SASEGT. V dropped 4 bases and J dropped 2; count of bases not matched to a gene: 10. This CDR3 is built from 16 residues. CDR3 loop: CASSARGAGGPYEQYF. The CDR3 DNA follows: TGTGCCAGCAGTGCCCGGGGGGCGGGAGGCCCCTACGAGCAGTACTTC.

The V gene is TRBV28, the J gene TRBJ1-1; possibly TRBD1 for D (6 bases). Germline V lookup: CDR1 MDHEN, CDR2 SYDVKM. V lost 4 bases and J lost 1, with 10 bases in between. The CDR3 has 14 amino acids. In nucleotides, the CDR3 is TGTGCCAGCAGTTGGGGACAACGGAACACTGAAGCTTTCTTT. Its protein product is CASSWGQRNTEAFF.

The rearrangement links TRBV19 to TRBJ1-2; 8 positions match TRBD1. Germline CDR1 reads LNHDA; CDR2 reads SQIVND (reference sequence). This CDR3 is 17 amino acids long. V was pared by 3 bases and J by 0 bases, with 9 bases of the junction left unmatched. The CDR3 reads CASSILPGQGSNYGYTF. The CDR3 nucleotides are TGTGCCAGTAGTATTTTGCCCGGACAGGGATCTAACTATGGCTACACCTTC. Combining the CDR3 with reference TRBV19 and TRBJ1-2 gives the whole variable domain DGGITQSPKYLFRKEGQNVTLSCEQNLNHDAMYWYRQDPGQGLRLIYYSQIVNDFQKGDIAEGYSVSREKKESFPLTVTSAQKNPTAFYLCASSILPGQGSNYGYTFGSGTRLTVV.

This clone has only one observation. The V gene is TRBV7-9, the J gene TRBJ2-3; 10 bases match TRBD2. The V and J ends lost 4 bases and 9 bases, in that order; junction bases with no gene match: 13. This CDR3 is built from 16 residues. The germline V gene encodes CDR1 SEHNR and CDR2 FQNEAQ (reference sequence). The CDR3, as DNA: TGTGCCAGCAGCTCCGACCTTAGCGGGAGGATCAAAACGCAGTATTTT. Its translation is CASSSDLSGRIKTQYF.

CDR3 residues: CASSQDQDRRGYTF. The CDR3 DNA is TGCGCCAGCAGCCAAGATCAGGATCGGCGAGGCTACACCTTC. The genes are TRBV4-1 and TRBJ1-2; D call uncertain. The CDR3 runs 14 residues. Germline V gene sequence: CDR1 MGHRA, CDR2 YSYEKL. The ends were cut back, 0 bases at V and 8 bases at J, with 13 bases in the middle.